The sequence of this T cell receptor (beta chain) was determined in a study of blood T cells in healthy people across ages. Overall study results and limits: PBMC samples, being unsorted, prevented any conclusive comparison of naive and antigen-experienced cells.

Germline V gene data show CDR1 as DFQATT and CDR2 as SNEGSKA (reference sequence). The CDR3 consists of 16 residues. The use of a sample-barcoded 5' primer and a J-beta primer mix characterized a second PCR of roughly 7 to 12 cycles. MiXCR, run by TCRdb on the 5' RACE reads, gives a single entry per CDR3 protein. Altogether approximately 360,000 distinct CDR3 sequences are present, 52% being singletons, with the ten largest covering approximately 51%. About this clonotype itself: The antigen is unknown. With a much larger clone just one base away, this may be a read error.

The rearrangement links TRBV20-1 to TRBJ2-4, with D possibly TRBD2 on 5 matching bases. This sequence originates from a man between 60 and 75 years old in good health. The sample comprised blood. As DNA, the CDR3 is TGCAGTGCTAGAGATCTCGGGGTCTTAGCCAAAAGCATTCAGTACTTC. Translating it yields CSARDLGVLAKSIQYF.